These 17 T cell receptor beta chains originate from one sample sequenced in a study of OX40 agonist ivuxolimab in advanced cancers. TCRdb's table, derived via immunoSEQ multiplex PCR, lists solely in-frame clones and lacks some. The sample shows 44,000 or so clones, about 85% of them seen only once. Sequencing used CD4+ or CD8+ T cells sorted from blood, obtained in a trial of the OX40 agonist ivuxolimab. Receptors originate from an adult with an advanced solid tumor such as melanoma, head and neck, liver or kidney cancer.

The rearrangement uses TRBV19 and TRBJ1-1, with D perhaps matching TRBD1 (6 bases). The CDR3 contains 13 residues. The V gene's germline CDR1 is LNHDA and CDR2 SQIVND (reference sequence). Trimming took 6 bases from V and 1 from J, leaving 9 bases between them. The CDR3 reads CASSQGTNTEAFF. CDR3 bases: TGTGCCAGTAGCCAGGGGACGAACACTGAAGCTTTCTTT.

The chain carries TRBV4-1 and TRBJ2-7; D remains ambiguous. Trimming stripped 4 bases from V and 5 bases from J, with 15 bases between. This CDR3 has 14 amino acids. Germline V gene data show CDR1 as MGHRA and CDR2 as YSYEKL. The CDR3 DNA sequence: TGCGCCAGCAGCCTCCGCACGTTAGACCACGAGCAGTACTTC. Translated, it gives CASSLRTLDHEQYF.

The rearrangement links TRBV19 to TRBJ2-5; D call uncertain. CDR1 is LNHDA, CDR2 SQIVND, per germline (reference sequence). V lost 1 base, J lost 2 bases, and 5 bases lay in between. This CDR3 spans 13 amino acids. CDR3 sequence: CASSIAQQETQYF. In DNA form, the CDR3 reads TGTGCCAGTAGTATAGCACAGCAAGAGACCCAGTACTTC.

The chain uses TRBV7-6 and TRBJ2-5; 8 nucleotides align to TRBD2. V trimming: 1 base; J trimming: 4 bases; junction bases outside the gene matches: 8. In germline, CDR1 is SGHVS, CDR2 FNYEAQ. The CDR3 consists of 16 residues. CDR3 residues: CASSLGGGTSRETQYF. For the CDR3, the DNA is TGTGCCAGCAGCTTAGGTGGTGGGACTAGTCGAGAGACCCAGTACTTC.

CDR3 nucleotide sequence: TGTGCCAGCAGCTTGGGGCTAGCGGCCACCGGGGAGCTGTTTTTT. Amino acids: CASSLGLAATGELFF. The chain uses TRBV11-3 and TRBJ2-2; 7 positions agree with TRBD2. The V gene's germline CDR1 is SGHNT and CDR2 YENEEA. The CDR3 has 15 amino acids. The trim removed 3 bases at V and 4 bases at J, leaving 5 bases unmatched. The full variable domain, completed using reference TRBV11-3 and TRBJ2-2, is EAGVVQSPRYKIIEKKQPVAFWCNPISGHNTLYWYLQNLGQGPELLIRYENEEAVDDSQLPKDRFSAERLKGVDSTLKIQPAELGDSAVYLCASSLGLAATGELFFGEGSRLTVL.

This chain links TRBV4-1 with TRBJ2-2; D unclear. Deletions cut 6 bases from V and 1 base from J, with 12 bases between. This CDR3 contains 15 residues. The germline CDR1 and CDR2 sequences are MGHRA and YSYEKL. The CDR3 DNA reads TGCGCCAGCAGGCACTTCAAAGGGAACACCGGGGAGCTGTTTTTT. Its translation is CASRHFKGNTGELFF.

This clone showed up just a few times. The chain joins TRBV9 to TRBJ2-1, with D unresolved. V lost 0 bases to trimming and J lost 10 bases, with 14 bases between them. CDR1 SGDLS and CDR2 YYNGEE come from the germline V gene. The CDR3 totals 14 residues. The CDR3 DNA sequence: TGTGCCAGCAGCGTAGTGTTCGGAGATAACGAGCAGTTCTTC. Encoded protein: CASSVVFGDNEQFF.

The chain joins TRBV30 to TRBJ2-3; tentatively, D is TRBD1 (6 bases). CDR1 GTSNPN and CDR2 SVGIG come from the germline V gene (reference sequence). The CDR3 covers 12 residues. The CDR3 sequence: CANRDNTDTQYF. The CDR3 DNA sequence: TGTGCAAACCGGGACAACACAGATACGCAGTATTTT.

The chain uses TRBV6-5 and TRBJ2-7; TRBD2 matches 10 bases. V was pared by 2 bases and J by 3 bases, with 4 bases of the junction left unmatched. Germline values: CDR1 MNHEY, CDR2 SVGAGI. The CDR3 totals 15 residues. The CDR3 loop reads CASSYRSSGSYEQYF. The CDR3 DNA follows: TGTGCCAGCAGTTACCGGTCTAGCGGGAGCTACGAGCAGTACTTC.

The V and J genes are TRBV27 and TRBJ2-1, with a possible D match to TRBD1 (6 bases). CDR3 length: 14 residues. Trimming left V 6 bases short and J 7 bases short, with 16 bases between. Germline V gene lookup returns CDR1 MNHEY and CDR2 SMNVEV (reference sequence). The CDR3 protein is CASSLTGHRNEQFF. CDR3 nucleotide sequence: TGTGCCAGCAGCTTAACGGGACATCGAAATGAGCAGTTCTTC.

The chain has TRBV18 and TRBJ2-5; D gene uncertain. This CDR3 is 15 amino acids long. Looked up from germline, CDR1 is KGHSH and CDR2 is LQKENI. V lost 1 base and J lost 5, with 14 bases in between. The CDR3 DNA reads as TGTGCCAGCTCACCACAAAGTGGAGCTGGGGAGACCCAGTACTTC. Protein: CASSPQSGAGETQYF.

J is TRBJ1-2 and V is TRBV27, with D possibly being TRBD1 (5 bases). CDR1 and CDR2 (germline): MNHEY, SMNVEV (reference sequence). This CDR3 is built from 15 residues. Trimming took 5 bases from V and 8 from J, leaving 21 bases between them. This CDR3 is CASSGVSGLLGGYTF. Written as DNA, the CDR3 is TGTGCCAGCAGTGGGGTTTCGGGGCTCCTGGGAGGCTACACCTTC.

The chain carries TRBV29-1 and TRBJ1-2; D is unclear. Deletions cut 4 bases from V and 2 bases from J, with 29 bases between. Germline V lookup: CDR1 SQVTM, CDR2 ANQGSEA. The CDR3 is 19 residues long. CDR3 sequence reads: CSVASPLNSDGEGNYGYTF. CDR3 DNA: TGCAGCGTTGCTTCCCCCCTCAACAGCGACGGTGAAGGAAACTATGGCTACACCTTC.

The rearrangement links TRBV27 to TRBJ1-6; 9 bases align to TRBD1. Germline CDR1 reads MNHEY; CDR2 reads SMNVEV (reference sequence). The CDR3 loop spans 15 amino acids. V was pared by 4 bases and J by 6 bases, with 4 bases of the junction left unmatched. The CDR3 nucleotides are TGTGCCAGCAGTTCGGGACAGGGACCTAATTCACCCCTCCACTTT. Amino acids: CASSSGQGPNSPLHF.

This clone appeared once. The chain recombines TRBV6-5 with TRBJ2-3; 7 bases fit TRBD2. J lost 5 bases, V lost 5 bases, and 7 bases had no gene match. Looked up from germline, CDR1 is MNHEY and CDR2 is SVGAGI. The CDR3 totals 14 residues. CDR3 nucleotides: TGTGCCAGCAGTGTGGGACTACCGGGAGATACGCAGTATTTT. It specifies CASSVGLPGDTQYF.

The CDR3, as DNA: TGTGCCAGCTCACCACCGATGACAGGGGGCTACGAGCAGTACTTC. This encodes CASSPPMTGGYEQYF. This chain uses TRBV18 with TRBJ2-7, with TRBD1 identical over 9 bases. This CDR3 region has 15 residues. Looked up from germline, CDR1 is KGHSH and CDR2 is LQKENI. Trimming took 0 bases from V and 3 from J; bases not matched to a gene: 3.

The sample holds a few counts of this clone. The chain has TRBV5-1 and TRBJ2-3; TRBD1 agrees at 10 bases. The CDR3 sequence is 14 residues long. Germline loops: CDR1 SGHRS, CDR2 YFSETQ. After removal of 5 bases from V and 5 bases from J, the junction contained 5 bases not matched to a gene. Written as DNA, the CDR3 is TGCGCCAGCAGGAATGGACAGGGGGAAGATACGCAGTATTTT. It translates to CASRNGQGEDTQYF.